The present T cell receptor beta chain was sequenced within a study of cytomegalovirus exposure and HLA in healthy donors (dated by TCRdb to about 2017). Broadly, across the study: In an earlier analysis of approximately 640 of the donors, roughly 300 Gb of sequence data and 90 million to 120 million unique TCR beta sequences from roughly 180 million T cells were reported. A later genetic analysis took genome-wide SNP genotypes for about 55% of the roughly 670 donors and used that subset as a discovery cohort. High-throughput TCR immunosequencing, statistical association of individual TCRs with disease status, and machine learning were combined to predict cytomegalovirus infection status. Across approximately 420 genotyped donors of the cohort, an average of roughly 250,000 unique TCR beta nucleotide sequences per donor were sequenced, and around 20% of those sequences were non-productive. Typing coverage differed by locus: A, B, C, DRB1 and DQB1 were typed in roughly 620-630 donors, DQA1 in 522, DPA1 in approximately 610, and DPB1 in 450 to 490. To study patterns of TCR occurrence, a later analysis re-analyzed previously published TCR beta repertoires from 600 to 750 donors and added high-resolution HLA genotyping. The study used immunosequencing to profile the T cell repertoires of 666 subjects and linked those repertoires to cytomegalovirus serostatus. The genetic ancestry cluster associated with self-reported Caucasian donors included around 76% of the approximately 430 genotyped donors. Roughly five DR-DQ haplotypes were handled as single units for association and clustering, since linkage in the cohort was strong. The study aimed to test whether cataloging public T cell receptors could reveal signatures of past pathogen exposure. Donor age, sex, ethnicity and CMV serostatus were collected together with the repertoire data. Roughly 320 gigabases of sequencing data and roughly 80 million unique TCR sequences made up an early release that covered fewer than 650 HLA-typed donors. Rather than using new phenotypic data, the later analysis identified candidate immune exposures from TCR beta sequences and from how often those sequences occurred across donors. HLA typing covered class I and class II loci at four-digit resolution. An earlier analysis of some 500 of the donors applied high-throughput TCR beta sequencing to assess whether each TCR beta V gene segment acted as functional or pseudogenic. Besides the first cohort of roughly 660 subjects, a separate validation cohort made up of 90 to 150 different subjects was used. Every repertoire in the discovery cohort had been generated on one and the same sequencing platform. What the study reported, not specific to this receptor: Compared with equally common non-associated chains, HLA-associated TCR beta chains in a later analysis were more clonally expanded and had lower generation probabilities. A further reported finding was that TCR beta sequences accurately predicted the HLA-A and HLA-B alleles for most subjects in the first cohort. A later analysis found that most CMV-associated TCR beta chains appeared HLA-restricted, with HLA associations seemingly driven largely by CMV exposure. Only TCR beta chains were sequenced in this cohort, and the absence of alpha or paired-chain data limited detectable features. Because HLA typing was missing for some donors at each locus, association tests included only the typed subset. Compared with the 666-donor mean, donors in an Asian-associated ancestry cluster had fewer N-insertions in productive TCRs, according to a later genetic analysis. Because the 87-base-pair reads could not distinguish some IMGT-functional V segments, including TRBV6-2 and TRBV6-3, those segments were excluded. Immune exposure information for the cohort was limited to CMV serostatus. Several of the top co-occurrence clusters appeared to be linked to parvovirus B19, influenza, CMV and Epstein-Barr virus, according to a later analysis. While some public TCRs were present in many individuals, most TCR sequences turned up only very rarely across donors. In an earlier analysis of some 500 of the donors, most TCR beta V segments were observed in productive rearrangements about 87% or about 30% of the time, broadly matching IMGT annotations. When HLA alleles, especially DR and DQ, strongly co-occurred, TCR associations were difficult to assign to individual alleles. At a false discovery rate of 0.05, a later analysis linked under 20,000 TCR beta sequences to specific HLA alleles. The earlier analysis of 587 of the donors excluded around 17 rarely observed V segments, including chromosome 9 orphons, because counts were too low. The study gave a list of 150 to 200 TCR beta chains associated with cytomegalovirus. In both the original and validation cohorts, the classifier was reported to diagnose cytomegalovirus status with high specificity and sensitivity. An association between a missense DCLRE1C variant and V-gene and J-gene trimming of TCR beta chains was found in a later genetic analysis and replicated in an independent cohort. A few of the identified cytomegalovirus-associated TCR beta chains were confirmed in vitro to be specific for cytomegalovirus antigens. A group of highly shared sequence variants was considered likely to be a technical artifact of the sequencing pipeline. Linkage disequilibrium might explain the correlated functional status among segregating V segments, but an unknown experimental factor could not be excluded. In a later analysis, the rate of TCR association differed among HLA loci, with DRB1 alleles having the most associated TCRs and HLA-C alleles having the fewest. It was suggested by the authors that the approach could potentially be generalized to other disease states and immunological phenotypes. Presence/absence analyses assumed roughly uniform sequencing depth across donors, an assumption that may not hold.

The cohort consisted of some 730 healthy bone marrow donors. At the time of sampling, all cohort members were nominally healthy, though unrecorded immune exposures were likely present. The donor was CMV seronegative and belonged to the group of 350 to 400 seronegative cohort members. Each donor provided a peripheral blood sample, and peripheral blood mononuclear cells were used for TCR beta sequencing. The Qiagen DNeasy Blood Extraction Kit was used to extract genomic DNA from the blood cell samples. The cysteine opens and the phenylalanine closes a CDR3 of 15 amino acids. Just the 45-base CDR3 DNA is kept, in frame starting at base 1. V loses 5 bases, J loses 5 bases, and the germline ends lie 15 bases apart. CDR1 MNHEY and CDR2 SVGAGI were looked up in the germline V gene. With respect to this clone: Its antigen is not yet known. Per-nucleotide qualities are absent, and no much larger clonotype sits a single base away.

Library prep was done by the immunoSEQ multiplex PCR assay. A mixture of 60 forward primers for TCR Vbeta segments and 13 reverse primers for TCR Jbeta segments was used in the multiplex PCR. The CDR3 region of rearranged TCR beta genes was amplified from genomic DNA by a multiplex PCR assay. The amplified TCR beta libraries were sequenced on the Illumina HiSeq System as 87-base-pair reads. Per the original workflow: In a later analysis, about 80 million unique TCR beta chains were counted across the roughly 700 repertoires, and roughly 9.9 million of these chains were shared by at least two donors. Raw reads were error-corrected and collapsed into unique sequences with a nearest-neighbor algorithm that merged closely related sequences to remove PCR and sequencing errors. Alignment of CDR3 sequences to IMGT reference sequences was used to assign V, D and J gene segments. For a sequence to be retained, at least a six-nucleotide match to both a V gene segment and a J gene segment was required. A rearrangement counted as productive if the CDR3 had no stop codons and remained in frame with V and J, and every other rearrangement counted as non-productive. CDR3 was defined by IMGT convention, running from the second conserved V-encoded cysteine to the conserved J-encoded phenylalanine. The earlier analysis of about 500 of the donors excluded sequences that lacked an unambiguous match to a single V gene segment. An earlier analysis of approximately 590 of the donors classified V segments as functional when productive rearrangements were above 56.7% and as segregating when the standard deviation between donors was above 5%. A statistical classification framework was built to diagnose cytomegalovirus status from the catalog of TCR beta chain sequences. V and J gene assignment, in a later analysis, came from comparing TCR nucleotide sequences with IMGT/GENE-DB human TR gene sequences. In a later analysis, CDR3 sequences and most-parsimonious VDJ recombination scenarios were assigned using the TCRdist pipeline. In a later analysis, each TCR beta chain was defined by its CDR3 amino acid sequence together with its V-gene family, and reads lacking a unique V-gene family were excluded. In a later analysis, 450 to 600 highly shared, low-generation-probability nucleotide sequences were removed to address suspected cross-contamination and a sequencing artifact. For each public chain, a later analysis derived a clonal expansion index from normalized ranks of inferred template counts within each repertoire. Generation probabilities in a later analysis came from a VDJ recombination model fitted to out-of-frame rearrangements, and those results were checked against IGoR. A later analysis scored TCR-TCR, TCR-HLA and TCR-CMV co-occurrence with hypergeometric tests, applying a repertoire-size bias correction to TCR pairs. In a later analysis, false discovery rates were estimated by permuting HLA or CMV assignments 20 times. In a later analysis, co-occurring TCRs were grouped with DBSCAN, and TCRdist sequence similarity was added when clustering was performed within HLA-allele-positive subsets. Repertoires with fewer than 30,000 or more than 120,000 public chains, plus five repertoires with anomalous nucleotide sharing, were excluded from co-occurrence clustering. The clones in this table, taken by TCRdb from immuneACCESS, are in-frame only. Not every clone is retained; where verified, under half of the shortfall comes from an unresolved V gene, and the cause of the rest is unknown. That table supplies the V and J calls and clone size; D and trimming were determined from the DNA. The sample data list more than 95,000 clones, and about 81% of these were observed just once. The ten largest account for around 1% of the sample.

The source of this sequence is a woman aged 30 to 39 in good health and CMV-seronegative. Recombination connected TRBV6-5 to TRBJ1-4; the D segment cannot be called with confidence. The sample taken for sequencing was PBMCs. The DNA sequence is given as TGTGCCAGCAGTCCGCGGGATGGAGGGAATGAAAAACTGTTTTTT. Translation gives CASSPRDGGNEKLFF.